The 21 T cell receptor beta chains below all came from one sample that was sequenced in a study of blood T cells in healthy people across ages. Then a second PCR, running about 6 to 12 cycles, was carried out with a sample-barcoded 5' primer and a J-beta primer mix. TCRdb processed the 5' RACE reads anew with MiXCR; each CDR3 protein has one entry. The sample lists about 1.6 million distinct CDR3 sequences, around 36% occurring once. The sequencing sample was made of blood. Source of these receptors: a woman aged 25 to 39 in good health.

A word on this clonotype: The junction differs from germline at one of its ends, possibly a read error. CDR3 protein: CVSSLVGSWDTQYF. The CDR3 region has the DNA TGCGTCAGCAGCTTGGTCGGGAGTTGGGATACGCAGTATTTT. The chain recombines TRBV5-1 with TRBJ2-3, with D possibly TRBD2 on 6 matching bases. This CDR3 is 14 amino acids long. CDR1 is SGHRS and CDR2 is YFSETQ in the germline V gene. Full variable domain (outside the CDR3, taken from reference TRBV5-1 and TRBJ2-3): KAGVTQTPRYLIKTRGQQVTLSCSPISGHRSVSWYQQTPGQGLQFLFEYFSETQRNKGNFPGRFSGRQFSNSRSEMNVSTLELGDSALYLCVSSLVGSWDTQYFGPGTRLTVL.

The V gene is TRBV6-6, the J gene TRBJ2-1; D unclear. Trimming removed 0 bases from V and 5 bases from J, with 8 bases in between. Germline-derived CDR1 and CDR2 are MNHNY and SVGAGI (reference sequence). There are 14 residues in the CDR3. The CDR3 spells CASSYSKLNNEQFF. In DNA, the CDR3 is TGTGCCAGCAGTTACTCGAAACTAAACAATGAGCAGTTCTTC.

The V and J genes are TRBV2 and TRBJ2-3, with TRBD1 matching 7 bases. The CDR3 sequence is 15 residues long. Trimming took 1 base from V and 1 from J; bases not matched to a gene: 2. Germline V gives CDR1 SNHLY, CDR2 FYNNEI. In DNA, the CDR3 is TGTGCCAGCAGTGAAGTGAGGGGGCGCACAGATACGCAGTATTTT. This sequence encodes CASSEVRGRTDTQYF. Combining the CDR3 with reference TRBV2 and TRBJ2-3 gives the whole variable domain EPEVTQTPSHQVTQMGQEVILRCVPISNHLYFYWYRQILGQKVEFLVSFYNNEISEKSEIFDDQFSVERPDGSNFTLKIRSTKLEDSAMYFCASSEVRGRTDTQYFGPGTRLTVL.

The rearrangement uses TRBV2 and TRBJ2-1; 12 bases match TRBD2. V lost 3 bases, J lost 6 bases, and 6 bases stayed unmatched. CDR3 length equals 16 residues. Germline lookup yields CDR1 SNHLY and CDR2 FYNNEI. CDR3: CASSDRTSGACNEQFF. Written as DNA, the CDR3 is TGTGCCAGCAGTGACAGGACTAGCGGGGCCTGCAATGAGCAGTTCTTC.

In this sample, this clonotype turned up a few times. The chain joins TRBV20-1 to TRBJ2-6; unclear D gene. Germline CDR1 DFQATT, CDR2 SNEGSKA (reference sequence). This CDR3 is 14 amino acids long. V dropped 6 bases and J dropped 1 base, with 10 bases sitting between them. CDR3 in DNA: TGCAGTGCCCAACACGCGTCTGGGGCCAACGTCCTGACTTTC. This encodes CSAQHASGANVLTF.

V is TRBV20-1 and J is TRBJ1-6; D uncertain. Germline assignment: CDR1 DFQATT and CDR2 SNEGSKA (reference sequence). V lost 5 bases to trimming and J lost 7 bases, with 12 bases between them. This CDR3 region has 13 residues. CDR3 DNA sequence: TGCAGTGCTCGGAGGCAGGAGAATTCACCCCTCCACTTT. The encoded protein is CSARRQENSPLHF.

The chain joins TRBV28 to TRBJ1-2, with D possibly being TRBD1 (6 bases). Trimming removed 5 bases from V and 8 bases from J, with 15 bases in between. The CDR3 has 13 residues. From germline, CDR1 is MDHEN and CDR2 SYDVKM. The CDR3 here is CASSLGTTRGYTF. The CDR3 DNA is TGTGCCAGCAGTCTAGGGACAACTAGGGGCTACACCTTC.

This clonotype has only a few counts. The V and J genes are TRBV28 and TRBJ2-5, with D tentatively TRBD2 (5 bases). The CDR3 extends over 16 amino acids. The V and J ends lost 4 bases and 2 bases respectively, with 17 bases between them. Germline CDR1 MDHEN, CDR2 SYDVKM. For the CDR3, the DNA is TGTGCCAGCAGTTCCACTAGAGTCAGGCGGCAAGAGACCCAGTACTTC. Amino acid sequence: CASSSTRVRRQETQYF.

In the case of this clonotype: At one of its ends the junction is not consistent with the germline gene, which may arise from a read error. DNA of the CDR3: TGTGCCAGCAGCTTAGAGGAGACAGGCATCCACGAGCAGGACTTC. The encoded protein is CASSLEETGIHEQDF. This rearrangement joins TRBV7-9 to TRBJ2-7; D possibly corresponds to TRBD1 (6 bases). From germline, CDR1 is SEHNR and CDR2 FQNEAQ (reference sequence). CDR3 length: 15 residues.

This clonotype was observed a few times. CDR3 DNA sequence: TGTGCCAGCAGTCTCGATAGCGGGAGTGCCTACGAGCAGTACTTC. Amino acid sequence: CASSLDSGSAYEQYF. The V call is TRBV27, the J call TRBJ2-7; 9 nucleotides agree with TRBD2. V lost 5 bases and J lost 2; bases outside the gene matches: 7. Per the germline V gene, CDR1 is MNHEY and CDR2 is SMNVEV (reference sequence). This CDR3 is built from 15 residues.

This chain uses TRBV4-1 with TRBJ2-2; no clear D. V lost 1 base and J 5 bases, leaving 17 bases between the germline ends. This CDR3 is built from 17 residues. Germline V gene lookup returns CDR1 MGHRA and CDR2 YSYEKL. CDR3 residues: CASSQVDMGFRTGELFF. The DNA for the CDR3 is TGCGCCAGCAGCCAAGTAGATATGGGTTTTAGAACCGGGGAGCTGTTTTTT.

This clonotype occurred many times. The chain recombines TRBV29-1 with TRBJ2-1; TRBD1 might be the D (6 bases). Trimming removed 7 bases at V and 9 bases at J, with 10 bases between. The CDR3 totals 10 residues. Looked up from germline, CDR1 is SQVTM and CDR2 is ANQGSEA. The CDR3 reads CSAEGGEQFF. Here the CDR3 DNA reads TGCAGCGCCGAAGGGGGTGAGCAGTTCTTC.

The J gene is TRBJ1-5, the V gene TRBV6-1; unclear D gene. CDR3 length: 15 amino acids. Trimming removed 7 bases from V and 6 bases from J, with 19 bases in between. Per germline, CDR1 MNHNS and CDR2 SASEGT. The CDR3 DNA reads as TGTGCCAGCAAGGGTGCAGGACCTATAACTCAGCCCCAGCATTTT. It specifies CASKGAGPITQPQHF.

The chain joins TRBV5-1 to TRBJ1-2, with a possible D match to TRBD1 (6 bases). This CDR3 is built from 18 residues. The V gene's germline CDR1 is SGHRS and CDR2 YFSETQ. Deletions cut 2 bases from V and 0 bases from J, with 20 bases between. The CDR3 here is CASSFGTPRAATNYGYTF. CDR3 bases: TGCGCCAGCAGCTTCGGGACACCTAGGGCGGCTACTAACTATGGCTACACCTTC.

This rearrangement joins TRBV9 to TRBJ1-1, with 7 bases that match TRBD1. V was clipped by 7 bases and J by 1 base; unmatched bases: 7. The germline gives CDR1 SGDLS, CDR2 YYNGEE. The CDR3 consists of 14 residues. The CDR3 DNA sequence: TGTGCCAGCGGAACCGGGACAGCGAACACTGAAGCTTTCTTT. Encoded protein: CASGTGTANTEAFF.

This clonotype was recorded at least ten times. This CDR3 reads CASSQAGTGPLSEQYF. For the CDR3, the DNA is TGCGCCAGCAGCCAAGCGGGAACAGGACCGCTTAGCGAGCAGTACTTC. The J gene is TRBJ2-7, the V gene TRBV4-1, with D tentatively TRBD1 or TRBD2 (5 bases each). Between the trimmed V and J ends, which lost 1 base and 6 bases, there was a span of 19 bases. The CDR3 sequence is 16 residues long. The germline gives CDR1 MGHRA, CDR2 YSYEKL.

V usage is TRBV20-1 and J usage is TRBJ2-1, with 11 nucleotides matching TRBD2. Germline lookup yields CDR1 DFQATT and CDR2 SNEGSKA (reference sequence). CDR3 length: 15 amino acids. With V trimmed by 6 bases and J by 1 base, 5 bases remained unmatched. The CDR3 sequence is CSARGTSGSYNEQFF. CDR3 in DNA: TGCAGTGCCCGAGGGACTAGCGGATCCTACAATGAGCAGTTCTTC.

This clonotype has just a few counts. This sequence joins TRBV29-1 and TRBJ1-1, with a weak D call TRBD1 (5 bases). V lost 3 bases to trimming and J lost 4 bases, with 15 bases between them. The CDR3 extends over 14 amino acids. Per the germline V gene, CDR1 is SQVTM and CDR2 is ANQGSEA. The CDR3, as DNA: TGCAGCGTTGATACCCCAAGGAGGGGCACTGAAGCTTTCTTT. Translation: CSVDTPRRGTEAFF.

This clonotype was picked up a small number of times. CDR3 in amino acids: CAHGAGVTEAFF. The DNA of the CDR3 is TGTGCCCACGGGGCAGGGGTCACTGAAGCTTTCTTT. The V call is TRBV10-3, the J call TRBJ1-1; TRBD1 is a possible D gene (6 bases). Germline V gene lookup returns CDR1 ENHRY and CDR2 SYGVKD. Trimming took 11 bases from V and 4 from J, leaving 14 bases between them. This CDR3 comprises 12 residues.

This clonotype was seen at least ten times. V and J are TRBV20-1 and TRBJ2-7, with D unresolved. Trimming cost V 6 bases and J 6 bases, with 18 bases left between them. Germline V lookup: CDR1 DFQATT, CDR2 SNEGSKA (reference sequence). The CDR3 loop spans 13 amino acids. The CDR3 nucleotides read TGCAGTGCAGACCGGGTCTTGAGTGCCGAGCAGTACTTC. Its translation: CSADRVLSAEQYF.

The chain links TRBV20-1 to TRBJ2-7; 9 nucleotides align to TRBD1. Germline values: CDR1 DFQATT, CDR2 SNEGSKA (reference sequence). J gave up 6 bases and V 6 bases, and 12 bases lay outside the gene matches. The CDR3 has 14 amino acids. DNA of the CDR3: TGCAGTGCCGAACCCGGGACAGGGTCAGTCGAGCAGTACTTC. Protein product: CSAEPGTGSVEQYF.